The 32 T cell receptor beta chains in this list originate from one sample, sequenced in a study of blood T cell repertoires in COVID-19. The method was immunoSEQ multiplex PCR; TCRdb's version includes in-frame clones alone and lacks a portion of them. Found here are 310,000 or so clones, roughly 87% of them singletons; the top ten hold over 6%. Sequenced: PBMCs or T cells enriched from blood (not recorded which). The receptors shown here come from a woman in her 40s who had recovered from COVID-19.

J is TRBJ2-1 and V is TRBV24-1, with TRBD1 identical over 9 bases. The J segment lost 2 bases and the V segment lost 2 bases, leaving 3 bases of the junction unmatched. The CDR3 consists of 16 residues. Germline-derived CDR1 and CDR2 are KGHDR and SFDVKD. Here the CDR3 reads CATSDSRTGAYNEQFF. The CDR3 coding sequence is TGTGCCACCAGTGATTCCAGGACAGGGGCCTACAATGAGCAGTTCTTC.

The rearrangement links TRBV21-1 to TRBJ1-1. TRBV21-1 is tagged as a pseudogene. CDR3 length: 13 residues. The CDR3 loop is CASTIRGWAEAFF. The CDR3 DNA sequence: TGTGCCAGCACGATCCGGGGGTGGGCTGAAGCTTTCTTT.

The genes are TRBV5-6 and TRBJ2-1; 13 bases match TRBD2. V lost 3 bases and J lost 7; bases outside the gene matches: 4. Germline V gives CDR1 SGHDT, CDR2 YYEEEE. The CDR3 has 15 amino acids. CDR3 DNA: TGTGCCAGCAGCTGGGGACTAGCGGGGCAAAATGAGCAGTTCTTC. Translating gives CASSWGLAGQNEQFF.

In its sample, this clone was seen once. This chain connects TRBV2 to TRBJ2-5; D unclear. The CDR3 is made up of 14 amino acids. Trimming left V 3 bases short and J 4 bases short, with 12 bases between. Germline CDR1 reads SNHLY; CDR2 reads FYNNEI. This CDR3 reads CASSESTRGETQYF. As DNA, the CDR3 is TGTGCCAGCAGTGAGTCCACCCGAGGAGAGACCCAGTACTTC.

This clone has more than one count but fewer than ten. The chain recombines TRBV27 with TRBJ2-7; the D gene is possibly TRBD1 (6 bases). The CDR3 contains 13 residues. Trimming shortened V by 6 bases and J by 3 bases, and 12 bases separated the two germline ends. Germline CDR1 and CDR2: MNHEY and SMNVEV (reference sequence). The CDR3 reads CASRLLQGYEQYF. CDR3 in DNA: TGTGCCAGCAGGTTACTACAGGGCTACGAGCAGTACTTC.

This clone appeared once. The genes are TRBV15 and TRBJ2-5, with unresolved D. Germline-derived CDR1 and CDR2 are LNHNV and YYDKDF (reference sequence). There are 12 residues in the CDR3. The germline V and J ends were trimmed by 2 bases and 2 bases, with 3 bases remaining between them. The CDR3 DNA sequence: TGTGCCACCAGCAGACTTCAAGAGACCCAGTACTTC. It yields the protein CATSRLQETQYF. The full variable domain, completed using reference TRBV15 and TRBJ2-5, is DAMVIQNPRYQVTQFGKPVTLSCSQTLNHNVMYWYQQKSSQAPKLLFHYYDKDFNNEADTPDNFQSRRPNTSFCFLDIRSPGLGDTAMYLCATSRLQETQYFGPGTRLLVL.

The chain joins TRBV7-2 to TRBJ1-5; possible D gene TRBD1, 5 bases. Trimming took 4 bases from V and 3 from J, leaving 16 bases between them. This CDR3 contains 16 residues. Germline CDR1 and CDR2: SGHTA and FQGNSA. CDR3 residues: CASSSGSVWSNQPQHF. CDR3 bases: TGTGCCAGCAGCTCAGGGTCTGTATGGTCCAATCAGCCCCAGCATTTT.

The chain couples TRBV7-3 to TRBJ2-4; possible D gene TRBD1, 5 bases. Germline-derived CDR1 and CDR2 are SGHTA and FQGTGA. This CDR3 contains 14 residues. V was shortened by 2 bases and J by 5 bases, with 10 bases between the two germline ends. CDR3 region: CASSLGAGQNIQYF. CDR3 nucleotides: TGTGCCAGCAGCTTAGGGGCAGGGCAAAACATTCAGTACTTC.

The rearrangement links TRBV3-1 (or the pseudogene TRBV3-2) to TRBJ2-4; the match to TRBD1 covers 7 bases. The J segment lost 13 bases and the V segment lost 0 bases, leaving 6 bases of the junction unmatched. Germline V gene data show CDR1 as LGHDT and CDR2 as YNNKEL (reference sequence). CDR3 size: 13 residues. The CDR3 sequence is CASSQDDREGQYF. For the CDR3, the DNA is TGTGCCAGCAGCCAAGATGACAGGGAAGGCCAGTACTTC.

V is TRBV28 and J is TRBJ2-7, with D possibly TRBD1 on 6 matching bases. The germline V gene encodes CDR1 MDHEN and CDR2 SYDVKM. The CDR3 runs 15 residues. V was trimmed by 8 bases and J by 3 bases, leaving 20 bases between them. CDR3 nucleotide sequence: TGTGCCAGCTCGATTGGGGGCTCTTTTAACTACGAGCAGTACTTC. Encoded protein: CASSIGGSFNYEQYF.

CDR3: CASSPWGLGGYTF. As DNA, the CDR3 is TGTGCCAGCTCACCATGGGGCTTGGGCGGCTACACCTTC. The chain recombines TRBV18 with TRBJ1-2, with a tentative D call TRBD1 (5 bases). From germline, CDR1 is KGHSH and CDR2 LQKENI. Between the trimmed V and J ends, which lost 2 bases and 8 bases, there was a span of 12 bases. This CDR3 contains 13 residues.

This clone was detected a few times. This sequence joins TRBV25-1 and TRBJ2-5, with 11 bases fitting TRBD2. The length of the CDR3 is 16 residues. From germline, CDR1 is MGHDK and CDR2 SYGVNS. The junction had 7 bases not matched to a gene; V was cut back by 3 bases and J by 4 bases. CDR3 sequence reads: CASSDPIAGGLETQYF. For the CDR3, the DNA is TGTGCCAGCAGTGACCCTATAGCGGGAGGGCTAGAGACCCAGTACTTC. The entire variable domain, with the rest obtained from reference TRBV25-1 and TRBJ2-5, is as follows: EADIYQTPRYLVIGTGKKITLECSQTMGHDKMYWYQQDPGMELHLIHYSYGVNSTEKGDLSSESTVSRIRTEHFPLTLESARPSHTSQYLCASSDPIAGGLETQYFGPGTRLLVL.

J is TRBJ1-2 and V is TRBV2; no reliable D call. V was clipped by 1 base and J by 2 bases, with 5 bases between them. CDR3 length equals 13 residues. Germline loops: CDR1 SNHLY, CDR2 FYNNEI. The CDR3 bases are TGTGCCAGCAGTGAAGGCAGAAACTATGGCTACACCTTC. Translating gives CASSEGRNYGYTF.

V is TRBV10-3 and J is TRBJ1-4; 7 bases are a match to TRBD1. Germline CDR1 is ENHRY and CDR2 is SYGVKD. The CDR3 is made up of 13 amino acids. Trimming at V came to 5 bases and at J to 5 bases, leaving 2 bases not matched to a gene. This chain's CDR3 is CAISSGQNEKLFF. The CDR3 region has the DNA TGTGCCATCAGTTCGGGACAGAATGAAAAACTGTTTTTT.

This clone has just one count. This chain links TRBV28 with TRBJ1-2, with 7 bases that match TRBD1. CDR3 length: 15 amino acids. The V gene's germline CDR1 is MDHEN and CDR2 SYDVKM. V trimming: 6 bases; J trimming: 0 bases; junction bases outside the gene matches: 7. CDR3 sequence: CASSTQGGANYGYTF. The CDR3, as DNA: TGTGCCAGCAGCACCCAGGGGGGAGCTAACTATGGCTACACCTTC.

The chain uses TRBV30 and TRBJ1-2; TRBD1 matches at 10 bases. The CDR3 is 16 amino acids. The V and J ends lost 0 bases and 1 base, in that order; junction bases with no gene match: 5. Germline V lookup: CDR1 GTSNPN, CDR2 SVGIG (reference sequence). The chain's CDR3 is CAWSVPGQGFNYGYTF. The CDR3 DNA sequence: TGTGCCTGGAGTGTCCCGGGACAGGGGTTTAACTATGGCTACACCTTC.

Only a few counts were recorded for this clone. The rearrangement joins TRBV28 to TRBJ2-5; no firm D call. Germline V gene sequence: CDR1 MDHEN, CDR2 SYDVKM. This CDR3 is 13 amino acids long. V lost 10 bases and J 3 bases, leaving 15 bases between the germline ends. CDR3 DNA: TGTGCCAATTTACGTTCCCGCGAAGAGACCCAGTACTTC. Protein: CANLRSREETQYF.

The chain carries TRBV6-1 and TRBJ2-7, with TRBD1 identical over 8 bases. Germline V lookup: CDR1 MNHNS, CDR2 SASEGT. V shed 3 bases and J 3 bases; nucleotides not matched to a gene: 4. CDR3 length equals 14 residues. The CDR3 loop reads CASSDRDRLYEQYF. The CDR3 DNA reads TGTGCCAGCAGTGACCGGGACAGGCTCTACGAGCAGTACTTC.

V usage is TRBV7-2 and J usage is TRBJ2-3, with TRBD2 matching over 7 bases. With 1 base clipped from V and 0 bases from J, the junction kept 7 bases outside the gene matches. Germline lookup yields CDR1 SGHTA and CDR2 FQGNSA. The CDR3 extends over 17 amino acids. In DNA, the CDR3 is TGTGCCAGCAGCTTAGGGTCTAGCGGTCTAAGCACAGATACGCAGTATTTT. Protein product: CASSLGSSGLSTDTQYF.

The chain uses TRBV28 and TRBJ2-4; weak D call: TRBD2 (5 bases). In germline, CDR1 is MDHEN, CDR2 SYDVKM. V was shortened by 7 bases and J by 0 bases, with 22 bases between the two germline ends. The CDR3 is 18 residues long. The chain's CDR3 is CASTPPVGSTRAKNIQYF. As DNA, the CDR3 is TGTGCCAGCACCCCGCCCGTTGGTAGCACTAGAGCCAAAAACATTCAGTACTTC.

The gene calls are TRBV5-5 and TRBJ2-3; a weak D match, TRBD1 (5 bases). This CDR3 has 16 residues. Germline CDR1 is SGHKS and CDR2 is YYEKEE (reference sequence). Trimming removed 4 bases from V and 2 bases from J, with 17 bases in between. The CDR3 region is CASSPWTPGYTDTQYF. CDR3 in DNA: TGTGCCAGCAGCCCCTGGACACCGGGTTACACAGATACGCAGTATTTT. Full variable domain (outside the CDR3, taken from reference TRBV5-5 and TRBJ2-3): DAGVTQSPTHLIKTRGQQVTLRCSPISGHKSVSWYQQVLGQGPQFIFQYYEKEERGRGNFPDRFSARQFPNYSSELNVNALLLGDSALYLCASSPWTPGYTDTQYFGPGTRLTVL.

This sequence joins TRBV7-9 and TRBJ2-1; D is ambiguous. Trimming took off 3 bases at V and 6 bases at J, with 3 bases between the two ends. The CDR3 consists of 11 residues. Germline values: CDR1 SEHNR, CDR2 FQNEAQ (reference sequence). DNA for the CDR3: TGTGCCAGCAGCTTTATCAATGAGCAGTTCTTC. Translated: CASSFINEQFF.

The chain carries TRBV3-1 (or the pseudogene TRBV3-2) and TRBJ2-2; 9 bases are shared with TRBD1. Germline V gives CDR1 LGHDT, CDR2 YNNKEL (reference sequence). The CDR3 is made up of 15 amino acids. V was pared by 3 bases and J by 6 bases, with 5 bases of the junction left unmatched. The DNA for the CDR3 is TGTGCCAGCAGCCACCGGGACAGGGTACCCGGGGAGCTGTTTTTT. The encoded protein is CASSHRDRVPGELFF.

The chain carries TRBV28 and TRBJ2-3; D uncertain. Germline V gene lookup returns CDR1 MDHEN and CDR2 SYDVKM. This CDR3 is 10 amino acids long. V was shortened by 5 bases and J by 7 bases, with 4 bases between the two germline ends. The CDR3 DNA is TGTGCCAGCAGTCGTTATACGCAGTATTTT. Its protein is CASSRYTQYF.

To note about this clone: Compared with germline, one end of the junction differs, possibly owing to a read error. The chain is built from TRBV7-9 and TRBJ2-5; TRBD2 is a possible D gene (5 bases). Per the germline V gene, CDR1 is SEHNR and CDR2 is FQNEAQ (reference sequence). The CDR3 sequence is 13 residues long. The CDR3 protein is CASSGLAKDTQYF. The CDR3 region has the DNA TGTGCCAGCAGCGGACTGGCGAAAGACACCCAGTACTTC.

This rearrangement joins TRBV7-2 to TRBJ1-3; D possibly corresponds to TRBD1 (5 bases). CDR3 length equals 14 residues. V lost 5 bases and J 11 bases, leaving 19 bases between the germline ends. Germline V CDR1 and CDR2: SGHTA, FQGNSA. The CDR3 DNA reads TGTGCCAGCAGCCTCTCCCGGCGGGGGGACCCCATATATTTT. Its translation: CASSLSRRGDPIYF. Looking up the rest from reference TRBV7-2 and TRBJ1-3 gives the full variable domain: GAGVSQSPSNKVTEKGKDVELRCDPISGHTALYWYRQSLGQGLEFLIYFQGNSAPDKSGLPSDRFSAERTGGSVSTLTIQRTQQEDSAVYLCASSLSRRGDPIYFGEGSWLTVV.

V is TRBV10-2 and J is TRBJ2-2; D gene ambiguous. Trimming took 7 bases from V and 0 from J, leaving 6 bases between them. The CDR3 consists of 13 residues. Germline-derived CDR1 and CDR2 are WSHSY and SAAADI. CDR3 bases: TGCGCCAGCATTCCTTCGAACACCGGGGAGCTGTTTTTT. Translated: CASIPSNTGELFF.

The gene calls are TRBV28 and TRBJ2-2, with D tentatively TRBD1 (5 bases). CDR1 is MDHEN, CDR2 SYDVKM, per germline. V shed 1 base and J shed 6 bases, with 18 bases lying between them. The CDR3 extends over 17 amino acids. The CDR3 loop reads CASSLSVGLDGAGELFF. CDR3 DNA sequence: TGTGCCAGCAGTTTATCAGTGGGGCTAGACGGTGCCGGGGAGCTGTTTTTT.

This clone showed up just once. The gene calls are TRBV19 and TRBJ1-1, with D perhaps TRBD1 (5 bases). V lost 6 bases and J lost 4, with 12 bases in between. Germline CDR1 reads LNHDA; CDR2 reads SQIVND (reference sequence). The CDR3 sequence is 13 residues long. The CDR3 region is CASRPGLSTEAFF. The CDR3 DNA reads TGTGCCAGTAGGCCGGGACTTTCCACTGAAGCTTTCTTT.

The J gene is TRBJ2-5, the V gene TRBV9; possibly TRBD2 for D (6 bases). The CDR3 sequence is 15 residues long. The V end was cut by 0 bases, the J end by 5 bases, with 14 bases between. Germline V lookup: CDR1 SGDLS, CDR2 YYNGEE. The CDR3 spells CASSVGPSDWETQYF. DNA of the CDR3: TGTGCCAGCAGCGTAGGGCCTAGCGATTGGGAGACCCAGTACTTC. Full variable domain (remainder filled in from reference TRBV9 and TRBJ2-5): DSGVTQTPKHLITATGQRVTLRCSPRSGDLSVYWYQQSLDQGLQFLIQYYNGEERAKGNILERFSAQQFPDLHSELNLSSLELGDSALYFCASSVGPSDWETQYFGPGTRLLVL.

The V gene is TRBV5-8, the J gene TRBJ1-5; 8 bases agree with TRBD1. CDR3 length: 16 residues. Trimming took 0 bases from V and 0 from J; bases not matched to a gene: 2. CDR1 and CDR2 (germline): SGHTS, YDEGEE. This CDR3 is CASSLAGGYSNQPQHF. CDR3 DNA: TGTGCCAGCAGCTTGGCAGGGGGCTATAGCAATCAGCCCCAGCATTTT.

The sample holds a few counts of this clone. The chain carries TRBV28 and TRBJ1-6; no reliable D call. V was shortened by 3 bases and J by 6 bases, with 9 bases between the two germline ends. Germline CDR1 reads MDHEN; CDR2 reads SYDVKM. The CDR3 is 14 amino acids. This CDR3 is CASSLAGPNSPLHF. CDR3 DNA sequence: TGTGCCAGCAGTTTGGCTGGTCCTAATTCACCCCTCCACTTT.